Listed here are 3 T cell receptor beta chains from one sample, sequenced in a study of blood T cell repertoires in COVID-19. Clones were sequenced by immunoSEQ multiplex PCR, and TCRdb holds only the in-frame ones, with some missing. The data contain roughly 250,000 clones, more than 80% of them singletons. Sequencing input: peripheral blood. The receptors were gathered from a woman between 40 and 55 years old with acute or convalescent COVID-19.

The V call is TRBV19, the J call TRBJ1-2, with TRBD1 matching 10 bases. The germline CDR1 and CDR2 sequences are LNHDA and SQIVND (reference sequence). J lost 10 bases, V lost 9 bases, and 8 bases had no gene match. The CDR3 is made up of 12 amino acids. Here the CDR3 DNA reads TGTGCCAGCCGGACAGGGGGTGCCGACTACACCTTC. Translation gives CASRTGGADYTF.

Only one count was recorded for this clone. CDR3 nucleotide sequence: TGCAGCGTGAAAGAGGGGGGGGCTCGGAATCAGCCCCAGCATTTT. Translating it yields CSVKEGGARNQPQHF. The chain couples TRBV29-1 to TRBJ1-5; maybe TRBD1 (6 bases). Germline CDR1 SQVTM, CDR2 ANQGSEA. Trimming took off 6 bases at V and 4 bases at J, with 19 bases between the two ends. The CDR3 sequence is 15 residues long.

This CDR3 is CASSSRLAGDQETQYF. The DNA of the CDR3 is TGTGCCAGCAGCTCGAGACTAGCGGGGGACCAAGAGACCCAGTACTTC. The chain couples TRBV9 to TRBJ2-5, with 12 nucleotides matching TRBD2. V was clipped by 4 bases and J by 0 bases; unmatched bases: 4. The CDR3 covers 16 residues. Germline loops: CDR1 SGDLS, CDR2 YYNGEE. The variable domain in full, with the rest retrieved from reference TRBV9 and TRBJ2-5, is DSGVTQTPKHLITATGQRVTLRCSPRSGDLSVYWYQQSLDQGLQFLIQYYNGEERAKGNILERFSAQQFPDLHSELNLSSLELGDSALYFCASSSRLAGDQETQYFGPGTRLLVL.